This passage covers 20 T cell receptor beta chains from one sample sequenced in a study of blood T cell repertoires in COVID-19. Using immunoSEQ multiplex PCR, the repertoire was profiled, and TCRdb retains in-frame clones only, with some absent. The sample has around 140,000 clones; roughly 90% are singletons. What was sequenced was peripheral blood. Receptors originate from a man aged 60-69 years with active or convalescent COVID-19.

The chain links TRBV9 to TRBJ2-1, with a possible D match to TRBD2 (5 bases). This CDR3 spans 15 amino acids. Per the germline V gene, CDR1 is SGDLS and CDR2 is YYNGEE. Deletions cut 3 bases from V and 6 bases from J, with 16 bases between. The CDR3 is CASSESGGLSNEQFF. DNA for the CDR3: TGTGCCAGCAGCGAGAGCGGTGGCTTGAGCAATGAGCAGTTCTTC.

This chain links TRBV5-1 with TRBJ1-5, with a weak D call TRBD1 (5 bases). CDR3 length equals 14 residues. Germline CDR1 SGHRS, CDR2 YFSETQ. V dropped 0 bases and J dropped 6 bases, with 10 bases sitting between them. The CDR3 region has the DNA TGCGCCAGCAGCTTGGGCGGGGACGGTCAGCCCCAGCATTTT. It translates to CASSLGGDGQPQHF.

In nucleotides, the CDR3 is TGTGCCAGCAGCTTAGCCGGGACTGGGCCGGGCACCGGGGAGCTGTTTTTT. Its translation is CASSLAGTGPGTGELFF. V and J are TRBV7-3 and TRBJ2-2, with TRBD2 as a possible D gene (6 bases). The CDR3 runs to 17 residues. Germline V CDR1 and CDR2: SGHTA, FQGTGA. V lost 2 bases to trimming and J lost 4 bases, with 17 bases between them.

This clone was seen once. V gene TRBV7-2 combines with J gene TRBJ2-1, with 8 bases matching TRBD2. The CDR3 has 20 amino acids. The germline V gene encodes CDR1 SGHTA and CDR2 FQGNSA. Trimming cost V 0 bases and J 2 bases; bases outside gene matches: 15. Here the CDR3 reads CASSLAGGLVLLVAYNEQFF. In DNA, the CDR3 is TGTGCCAGCAGCTTAGCCGGGGGACTAGTTCTCTTGGTCGCCTACAATGAGCAGTTCTTC.

The chain combines TRBV16 with TRBJ2-3; 7 bases map to TRBD2. The CDR3 has 13 amino acids. With V trimmed by 2 bases and J by 9 bases, 5 bases remained unmatched. CDR1 and CDR2 from the germline V gene are KGHSY and FQNENV. The DNA of the CDR3 is TGTGCCAGCAGCCAAGTGCAGGGAGGGACGCAGTATTTT. It yields the protein CASSQVQGGTQYF.

CDR3 DNA: TGCGCCAGCAGCTTGGTTCCGGACAGGAGGGGCTACACCTTC. This encodes CASSLVPDRRGYTF. The rearrangement links TRBV5-1 to TRBJ1-2, with 7 bases that match TRBD1. Germline V gives CDR1 SGHRS, CDR2 YFSETQ. J lost 8 bases, V lost 0 bases, and 7 bases had no gene match. This CDR3 contains 14 residues.

The chain carries TRBV29-1 and TRBJ2-7, with a tentative D call TRBD1 (5 bases). Germline V gene sequence: CDR1 SQVTM, CDR2 ANQGSEA. V was clipped by 2 bases and J by 6 bases, with 8 bases between them. The CDR3 contains 11 residues. CDR3 protein: CSVEKGPEQYF. The CDR3 nucleotides read TGCAGCGTTGAAAAGGGGCCCGAGCAGTACTTC.

This chain links TRBV7-9 with TRBJ1-2; D is unclear. The V end lost 5 bases, the J end lost 5 bases, and 18 bases lay between the germline ends. In germline, CDR1 is SEHNR, CDR2 FQNEAQ (reference sequence). There are 15 residues in the CDR3. The CDR3 sequence: CASSASGGLNYGYTF. Written as DNA, the CDR3 is TGTGCCAGCAGCGCATCCGGAGGGTTGAATTATGGCTACACCTTC.

V gene TRBV15 combines with J gene TRBJ2-3; 7 bases align to TRBD1. CDR3 length: 16 amino acids. After removal of 5 bases from V and 1 base from J, the junction contained 9 bases not matched to a gene. Germline values: CDR1 LNHNV, CDR2 YYDKDF (reference sequence). CDR3 residues: CATSGLTGAGTDTQYF. The CDR3, as DNA: TGTGCCACCAGCGGTCTCACAGGGGCCGGCACAGATACGCAGTATTTT.

The chain uses TRBV7-3 and TRBJ2-5, with 8 positions matching TRBD2. This CDR3 contains 19 residues. CDR1 is SGHTA and CDR2 is FQGTGA in the germline V gene. Trimming at V came to 2 bases and at J to 5 bases, leaving 19 bases not matched to a gene. The CDR3 nucleotides are TGTGCCAGCAGCTTAGAAGGGCCCAAAGGAGCGGGAGTTTTGGAGACCCAGTACTTC. It codes for CASSLEGPKGAGVLETQYF.

The chain recombines TRBV9 with TRBJ2-1, with 8 bases matching TRBD2. Germline V gives CDR1 SGDLS, CDR2 YYNGEE. The CDR3 covers 16 residues. V was clipped by 6 bases and J by 8 bases; unmatched bases: 16. In DNA form, the CDR3 reads TGTGCCAGCACCCCCCGCCACCGGGGGGGCAGCGATGAGCAGTTCTTC. Translated: CASTPRHRGGSDEQFF.

The chain joins TRBV23-1 to TRBJ1-3, with 7 positions matching TRBD1. TRBV23-1 is an ORF for which the function is uncertain. The ends lost 6 bases at V and 4 bases at J; junction bases unmatched: 9. There are 15 residues in the CDR3. CDR3 residues: CASSPPGQSGNTIYF. In DNA form, the CDR3 reads TGCGCCAGCAGCCCTCCGGGACAGTCGGGAAACACCATATATTTT.

The rearrangement links TRBV28 to TRBJ1-1, with D unclear. Trimming pared 4 bases from V and 0 bases from J, leaving 9 bases between. The CDR3 is 14 residues long. The germline CDR1 and CDR2 sequences are MDHEN and SYDVKM. CDR3: CASSSVMLNTEAFF. CDR3 coding DNA: TGTGCCAGCAGTTCGGTCATGCTGAACACTGAAGCTTTCTTT.

The J gene is TRBJ2-2, the V gene TRBV24-1; TRBD1 aligns across 8 bases. The CDR3 consists of 16 residues. CDR1 KGHDR and CDR2 SFDVKD come from the germline V gene. Trimming removed 0 bases from V and 6 bases from J; junction bases left unmatched: 5. DNA for the CDR3: TGTGCCACCAGTGATTTGACCCAGGGACAGGCCGGGGAGCTGTTTTTT. Protein product: CATSDLTQGQAGELFF.

The CDR3 is CAGGGTSRYEQYF. Here the CDR3 DNA reads TGCGCCGGGGGGGGGACAAGCCGCTACGAGCAGTACTTC. This sequence joins TRBV10-1 and TRBJ2-7; D may be TRBD2 (7 bases). The V end was cut by 11 bases, the J end by 3 bases, with 17 bases between. The CDR3 is made up of 13 amino acids. Per germline, CDR1 WNHNN and CDR2 SYGVQD (reference sequence).

This chain joins TRBV28 and TRBJ1-1; D might be TRBD1 (6 bases). Per the germline V gene, CDR1 is MDHEN and CDR2 is SYDVKM. CDR3 length: 12 residues. Trimming stripped 2 bases from V and 10 bases from J, with 11 bases between. The DNA of the CDR3 is TGTGCCAGCAGTTTAAGGGGGTGGGGAGCTTTCTTT. Protein sequence: CASSLRGWGAFF.

This chain connects TRBV24-1 to TRBJ2-1; D may be TRBD2 (6 bases). Germline V gene sequence: CDR1 KGHDR, CDR2 SFDVKD. V was cut by 3 bases and J by 0 bases, with 11 bases left in between. This CDR3 has 16 residues. CDR3 nucleotide sequence: TGTGCCACCAGTGATGATCTAGCGAACTCCTACAATGAGCAGTTCTTC. Encoded protein: CATSDDLANSYNEQFF.

The V call is TRBV11-1, the J call TRBJ1-1; D is unclear. In germline, CDR1 is SGHAT, CDR2 FQDESV (reference sequence). The CDR3 is 14 residues long. The germline V and J ends were trimmed by 0 bases and 1 base, with 6 bases remaining between them. The CDR3 is CASSLARGNTEAFF. DNA of the CDR3: TGTGCCAGCAGCTTAGCGCGGGGGAACACTGAAGCTTTCTTT.

The genes are TRBV12-3 or TRBV12-4 and TRBJ2-5; D call uncertain. Trimming shortened V by 8 bases and J by 7 bases, and 8 bases separated the two germline ends. The CDR3 is made up of 10 amino acids. The CDR3 reads CASGLRTQYF. CDR3 DNA: TGTGCCAGCGGTCTGAGGACCCAGTACTTC.

V gene TRBV5-5 combines with J gene TRBJ1-2; 7 bases agree with TRBD1. This CDR3 contains 16 residues. Germline values: CDR1 SGHKS, CDR2 YYEKEE (reference sequence). Trimming removed 4 bases from V and 7 bases from J; junction bases left unmatched: 16. CDR3 region: CASSLQGTALPSGYTF. The CDR3 coding sequence is TGTGCCAGCAGCCTCCAAGGGACAGCCCTCCCCTCTGGCTACACCTTC.